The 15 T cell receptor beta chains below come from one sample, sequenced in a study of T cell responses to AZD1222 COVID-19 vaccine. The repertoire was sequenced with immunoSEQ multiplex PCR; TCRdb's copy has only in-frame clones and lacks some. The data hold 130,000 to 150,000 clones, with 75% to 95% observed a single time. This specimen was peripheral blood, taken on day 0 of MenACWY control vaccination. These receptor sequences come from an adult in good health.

CDR3 DNA sequence: TGTGCCAGCAGCCGAACGGGACAGGGTACCTACGAGCAGTACTTC. Residues: CASSRTGQGTYEQYF. The rearrangement joins TRBV5-6 to TRBJ2-7, with 9 positions matching TRBD1. V shed 4 bases, J shed 2 bases, and the junction held 7 bases outside the gene matches. This CDR3 comprises 15 residues. Germline loops: CDR1 SGHDT, CDR2 YYEEEE.

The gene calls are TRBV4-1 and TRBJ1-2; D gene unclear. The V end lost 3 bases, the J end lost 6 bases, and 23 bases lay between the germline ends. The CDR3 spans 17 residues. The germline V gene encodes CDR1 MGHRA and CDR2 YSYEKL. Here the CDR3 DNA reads TGCGCCAGCAGCCACCCCTCAAACGGGCACCCCGGGAATGGCTACACCTTC. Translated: CASSHPSNGHPGNGYTF.

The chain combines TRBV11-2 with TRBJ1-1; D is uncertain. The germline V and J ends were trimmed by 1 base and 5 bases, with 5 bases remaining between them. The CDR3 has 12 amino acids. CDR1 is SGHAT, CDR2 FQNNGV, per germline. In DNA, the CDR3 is TGTGCCAGCAGCTTAGTAGGAACTGAAGCTTTCTTT. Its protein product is CASSLVGTEAFF.

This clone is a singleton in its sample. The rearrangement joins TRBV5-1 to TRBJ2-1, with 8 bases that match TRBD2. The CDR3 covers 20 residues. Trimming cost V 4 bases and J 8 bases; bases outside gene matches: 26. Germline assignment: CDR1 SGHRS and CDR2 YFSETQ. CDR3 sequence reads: CASSIAPNLLLAGWRDEQFF. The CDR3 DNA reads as TGCGCCAGCAGCATCGCACCGAACCTTTTGCTAGCGGGTTGGCGCGATGAGCAGTTCTTC.

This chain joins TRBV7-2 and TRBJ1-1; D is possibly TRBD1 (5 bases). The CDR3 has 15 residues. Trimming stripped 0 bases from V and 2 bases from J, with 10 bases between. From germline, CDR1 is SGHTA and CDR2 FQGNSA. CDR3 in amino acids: CASSLANRPNTEAFF. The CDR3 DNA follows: TGTGCCAGCAGCTTAGCGAACAGGCCTAACACTGAAGCTTTCTTT.

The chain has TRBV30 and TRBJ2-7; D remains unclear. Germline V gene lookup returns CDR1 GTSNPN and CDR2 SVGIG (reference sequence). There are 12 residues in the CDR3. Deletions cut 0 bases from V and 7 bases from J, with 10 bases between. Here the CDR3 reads CAWSVPVGEQYF. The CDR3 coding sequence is TGTGCCTGGAGTGTACCCGTGGGGGAGCAGTACTTC.

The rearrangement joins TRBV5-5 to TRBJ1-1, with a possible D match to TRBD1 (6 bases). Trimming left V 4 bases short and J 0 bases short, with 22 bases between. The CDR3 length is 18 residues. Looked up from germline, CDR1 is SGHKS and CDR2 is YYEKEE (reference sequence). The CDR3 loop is CASSAARGRATMNTEAFF. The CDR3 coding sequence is TGTGCCAGCAGCGCGGCCCGGGGGCGAGCAACCATGAACACTGAAGCTTTCTTT.

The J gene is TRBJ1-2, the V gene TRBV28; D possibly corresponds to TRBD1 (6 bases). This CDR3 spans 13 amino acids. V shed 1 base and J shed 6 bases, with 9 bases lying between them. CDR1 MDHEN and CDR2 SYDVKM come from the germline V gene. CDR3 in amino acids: CASSLSGANGYTF. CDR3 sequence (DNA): TGTGCCAGCAGTTTATCAGGGGCGAATGGCTACACCTTC.

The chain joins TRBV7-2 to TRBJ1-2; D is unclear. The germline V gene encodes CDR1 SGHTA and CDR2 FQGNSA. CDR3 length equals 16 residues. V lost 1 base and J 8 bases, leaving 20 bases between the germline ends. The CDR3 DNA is TGTGCCAGCAGCTTAGATCTGGTTTCAGCTTTAAGGGGCTACACCTTC. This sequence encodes CASSLDLVSALRGYTF. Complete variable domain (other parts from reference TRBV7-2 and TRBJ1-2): GAGVSQSPSNKVTEKGKDVELRCDPISGHTALYWYRQSLGQGLEFLIYFQGNSAPDKSGLPSDRFSAERTGGSVSTLTIQRTQQEDSAVYLCASSLDLVSALRGYTFGSGTRLTVV.

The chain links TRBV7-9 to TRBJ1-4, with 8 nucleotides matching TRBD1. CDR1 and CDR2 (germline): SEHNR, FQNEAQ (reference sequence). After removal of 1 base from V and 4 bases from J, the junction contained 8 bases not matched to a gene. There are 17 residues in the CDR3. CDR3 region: CASSLVPGTGDNEKLFF. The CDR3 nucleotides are TGTGCCAGCAGCTTAGTCCCCGGGACAGGTGATAATGAAAAACTGTTTTTT. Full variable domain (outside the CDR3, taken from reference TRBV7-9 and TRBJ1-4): DTGVSQNPRHKITKRGQNVTFRCDPISEHNRLYWYRQTLGQGPEFLTYFQNEAQLEKSRLLSDRFSAERPKGSFSTLEIQRTEQGDSAMYLCASSLVPGTGDNEKLFFGSGTQLSVL.

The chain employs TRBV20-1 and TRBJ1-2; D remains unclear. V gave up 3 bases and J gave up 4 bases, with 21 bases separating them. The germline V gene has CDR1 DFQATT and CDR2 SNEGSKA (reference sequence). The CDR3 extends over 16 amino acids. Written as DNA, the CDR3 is TGCAGTGCTAGTCATCCCGGCGGGGAGTTCTTCTATGGCTACACCTTC. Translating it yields CSASHPGGEFFYGYTF.

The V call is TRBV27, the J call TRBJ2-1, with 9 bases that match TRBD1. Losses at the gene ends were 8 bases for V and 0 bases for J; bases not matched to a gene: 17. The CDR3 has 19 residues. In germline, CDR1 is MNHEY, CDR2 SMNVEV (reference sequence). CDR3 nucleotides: TGTGCCAGCCCTTTCTTGGGGACAGGGCACCATAGCTCCTACAATGAGCAGTTCTTC. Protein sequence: CASPFLGTGHHSSYNEQFF.

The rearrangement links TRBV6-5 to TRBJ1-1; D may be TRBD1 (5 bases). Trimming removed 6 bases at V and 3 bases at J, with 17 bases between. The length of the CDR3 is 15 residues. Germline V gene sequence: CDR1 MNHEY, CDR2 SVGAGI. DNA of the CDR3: TGTGCCAGCAGAGGTTCAGGGTACAAGGACACTGAAGCTTTCTTT. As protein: CASRGSGYKDTEAFF.

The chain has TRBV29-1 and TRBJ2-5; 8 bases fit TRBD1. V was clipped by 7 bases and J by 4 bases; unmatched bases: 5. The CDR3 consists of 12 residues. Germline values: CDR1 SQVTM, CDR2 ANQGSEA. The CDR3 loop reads CSAGTGGETQYF. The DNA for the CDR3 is TGCAGCGCTGGGACAGGCGGAGAGACCCAGTACTTC. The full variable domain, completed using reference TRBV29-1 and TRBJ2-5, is SAVISQKPSRDICQRGTSLTIQCQVDSQVTMMFWYRQQPGQSLTLIATANQGSEATYESGFVIDKFPISRPNLTFSTLTVSNMSPEDSSIYLCSAGTGGETQYFGPGTRLLVL.

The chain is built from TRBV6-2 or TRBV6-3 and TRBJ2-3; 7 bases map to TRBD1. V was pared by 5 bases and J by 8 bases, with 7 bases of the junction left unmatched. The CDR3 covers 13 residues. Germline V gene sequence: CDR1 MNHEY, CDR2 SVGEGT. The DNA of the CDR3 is TGTGCCAGCAGTGCCTCGGGACAGCCTACGCAGTATTTT. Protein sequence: CASSASGQPTQYF.